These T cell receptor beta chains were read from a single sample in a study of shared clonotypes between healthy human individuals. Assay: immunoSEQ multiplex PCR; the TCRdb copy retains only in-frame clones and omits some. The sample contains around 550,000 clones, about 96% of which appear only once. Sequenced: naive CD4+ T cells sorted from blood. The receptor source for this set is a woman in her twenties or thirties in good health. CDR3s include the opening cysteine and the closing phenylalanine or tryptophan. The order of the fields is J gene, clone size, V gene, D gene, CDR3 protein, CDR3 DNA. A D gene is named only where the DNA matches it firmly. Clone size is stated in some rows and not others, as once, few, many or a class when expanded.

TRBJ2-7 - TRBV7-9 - CASSYRTTHSYEQYF TGTGCCAGCAGCTACCGGACAACCCACTCCTACGAGCAGTACTTC
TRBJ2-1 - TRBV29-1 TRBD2 CSVEDKREWSEQFF TGCAGCGTTGAAGATAAGCGGGAGTGGAGTGAGCAGTTCTTC
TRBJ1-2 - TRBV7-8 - CASSLSGAGGYTF TGTGCCAGCAGCTTATCAGGGGCGGGTGGCTACACCTTC
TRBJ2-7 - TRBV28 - CASSLSGEQYF TGTGCCAGCAGTTTAAGTGGTGAGCAGTACTTC
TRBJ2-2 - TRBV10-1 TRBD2 CASSPGTSGRGNTGELFF TGCGCCAGCAGTCCCGGGACTAGCGGGAGAGGGAACACCGGGGAGCTGTTTTTT
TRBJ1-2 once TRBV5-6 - CASSLALVRGSDGYTF TGTGCCAGCAGCTTGGCCCTTGTCAGGGGATCGGATGGCTACACCTTC
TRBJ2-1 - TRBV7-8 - CASSLRRGRLNEQFF TGTGCCAGCAGCTTAAGGAGGGGGCGATTAAATGAGCAGTTCTTC
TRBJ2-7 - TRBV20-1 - CSARWGYEQYF TGCAGTGCTAGGTGGGGTTACGAGCAGTACTTC
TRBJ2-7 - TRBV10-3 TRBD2 CAISEFGTSGRAYEQYF TGTGCCATCAGTGAGTTCGGGACTAGCGGGAGGGCCTACGAGCAGTACTTC
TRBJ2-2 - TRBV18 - CASSRSQPTNTGELFF TGTGCCAGCTCACGAAGTCAACCTACGAACACCGGGGAGCTGTTTTTT
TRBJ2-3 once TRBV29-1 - CSVENRSTDTQYF TGCAGCGTGGAGAACCGTAGCACAGATACGCAGTATTTT
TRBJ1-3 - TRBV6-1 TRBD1 CASSGQGARNTIYF TGTGCCAGCAGTGGTCAGGGGGCAAGAAACACCATATATTTT
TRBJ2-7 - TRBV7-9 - CASSLARGRGAHEQYF TGTGCCAGCAGCTTAGCGCGTGGGCGGGGAGCCCACGAGCAGTACTTC
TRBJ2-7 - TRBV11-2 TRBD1 CASSFSGTGVGEQYF TGTGCCAGCTCATTTTCAGGGACAGGGGTAGGCGAGCAGTACTTC
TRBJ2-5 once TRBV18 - CASSPWDISQETQYF TGTGCCAGCTCACCCTGGGACATCTCCCAAGAGACCCAGTACTTC
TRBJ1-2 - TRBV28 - CASSGWAGAGTDGYTF TGTGCCAGCAGTGGGTGGGCTGGGGCAGGGACCGATGGCTACACCTTC
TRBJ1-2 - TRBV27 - CASSIQVNYGYTF TGTGCCAGCAGTATACAGGTTAACTATGGCTACACCTTC
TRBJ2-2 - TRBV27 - CASSFGREIPIPYTGELFF TGTGCCAGCAGTTTCGGCAGGGAAATACCTATACCATACACCGGGGAGCTGTTTTTT
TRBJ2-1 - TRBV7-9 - CASSGSQGSRASILRQFF TGTGCCAGCTCCGGGAGCCAGGGAAGCCGCGCCTCGATCCTTCGGCAGTTCTTC
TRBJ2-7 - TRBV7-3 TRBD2 CASSAASGEQYF TGTGCCAGCAGCGCGGCTAGCGGCGAGCAGTACTTC
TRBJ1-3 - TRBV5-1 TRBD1 CASSLRSGGFGNTIYF TGCGCCAGCAGCTTGAGGTCAGGGGGATTTGGAAACACCATATATTTT
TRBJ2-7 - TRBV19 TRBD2 CASSIMAGEGSYEQYF TGTGCCAGTAGTATCATGGCGGGAGAGGGCTCCTACGAGCAGTACTTC
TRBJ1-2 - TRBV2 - CASSVQGYGYTF TGTGCCAGCAGTGTGCAGGGCTATGGCTACACCTTC
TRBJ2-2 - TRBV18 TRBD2 CASSPTGTRNTGELFF TGTGCCAGCTCACCAACCGGGACTAGGAACACCGGGGAGCTGTTTTTT
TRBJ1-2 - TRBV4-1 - CASSQEGQSYGYTF TGCGCCAGCAGCCAAGAGGGACAATCCTATGGCTACACCTTC
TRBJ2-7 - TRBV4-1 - CASSQNTGKASYEQYF TGCGCCAGCAGCCAAAATACAGGGAAAGCCTCCTACGAGCAGTACTTC
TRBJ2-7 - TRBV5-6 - CASSLVGYEQYF TGTGCCAGCAGCTTGGTCGGGTACGAGCAGTACTTC
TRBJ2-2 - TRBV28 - CASSPFRGVNTGELFF TGTGCCAGCAGCCCGTTCAGGGGGGTGAACACCGGGGAGCTGTTTTTT
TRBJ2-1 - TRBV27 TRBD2 CASRLREGSYNEQFF TGTGCCAGCAGGCTTCGGGAGGGCTCCTACAATGAGCAGTTCTTC
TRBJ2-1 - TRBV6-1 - CASMRMYNEQFF TGTGCCAGCATGAGAATGTACAATGAGCAGTTCTTC
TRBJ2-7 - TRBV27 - CASSLPYEQYF TGTGCCAGCAGTTTACCCTACGAGCAGTACTTC
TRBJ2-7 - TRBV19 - CASSIPGHAYEQYF TGTGCCAGTAGTATTCCGGGACACGCCTACGAGCAGTACTTC
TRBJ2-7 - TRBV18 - CASSPLFSYEQYF TGTGCCAGCTCACCTCTATTCTCCTACGAGCAGTACTTC
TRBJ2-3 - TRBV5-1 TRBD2 CASSSSGTPDTQYF TGCGCCAGCAGCTCTAGCGGGACCCCAGATACGCAGTATTTT
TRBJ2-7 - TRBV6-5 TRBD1 CASSYSGQGGSYEQYF TGTGCCAGCAGTTACTCCGGACAGGGTGGGTCCTACGAGCAGTACTTC
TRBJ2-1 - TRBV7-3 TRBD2 CASSSGSHEQFF TGTGCCAGCTCCAGCGGGAGTCATGAGCAGTTCTTC
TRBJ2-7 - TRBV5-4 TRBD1 CASSRPGTAYEQYF TGTGCCAGCAGCCGTCCCGGGACAGCCTACGAGCAGTACTTC
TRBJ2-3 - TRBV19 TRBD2 CASRHPGLAGANTQYF TGTGCCAGTAGACATCCGGGACTAGCGGGAGCCAATACGCAGTATTTT
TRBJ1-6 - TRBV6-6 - CASSYSNSPLHF TGTGCCAGCAGTTACTCAAACTCACCCCTCCACTTT
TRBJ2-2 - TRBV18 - CASSPKGPNTGELFF TGTGCCAGCTCACCAAAGGGACCGAACACCGGGGAGCTGTTTTTT
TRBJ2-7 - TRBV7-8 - CASSLSGSASDYEQYF TGTGCCAGCAGCTTATCTGGGTCGGCTTCGGATTACGAGCAGTACTTC
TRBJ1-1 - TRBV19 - CASRWVGDTEAFF TGTGCCAGTAGATGGGTTGGCGACACTGAAGCTTTCTTT
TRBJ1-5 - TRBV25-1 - CASSEAGEGQPQHF TGTGCCAGCAGTGAGGCAGGGGAGGGTCAGCCCCAGCATTTT
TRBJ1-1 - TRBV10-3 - CAIRERQENTEAFF TGTGCCATCAGGGAGAGACAGGAGAACACTGAAGCTTTCTTT
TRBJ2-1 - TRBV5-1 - CASSWALGLGGYEQFF TGCGCCAGCAGTTGGGCCCTGGGCCTCGGGGGCTATGAGCAGTTCTTC
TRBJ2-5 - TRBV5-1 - CASSLGARETQYF TGCGCCAGCAGCTTGGGGGCGCGGGAGACCCAGTACTTC